This TCR beta chain was found in a study of shared clonotypes between healthy human individuals. Every immunoSEQ plate was one replicate of a subset's evenly spread DNA. In the authors' workflow: ImmunoSEQ supplied junction-only sequences lacking quality scores, so filtering was different. This table comes from immunoSEQ multiplex PCR, and its TCRdb copy is limited to in-frame clones, with some not included. The V and J calls and clone size come from that table; D and trimming were worked out from the DNA. The data hold 2 million to 2.5 million clones, with 93% observed a single time. A note on this clone: The antigen is unknown.

Overall study results and limits: Non-shared clonotypes displayed generation probabilities falling below those of clonotypes present in all four donors.

CDR3 length: 16 residues. Germline V lookup: CDR1 MGHRA, CDR2 YSYEKL. With 1 base clipped from V and 4 bases from J, the junction kept 3 bases outside the gene matches. The receptor was derived from a man between 18 and 29 years old in good health. Some clones in this sample may be carry-over from other donors' samples. The rearrangement uses TRBV4-1 and TRBJ2-3; 12 bases map to TRBD2. The specimen sequenced was naive CD4+ T cells from PBMCs. Subset meaning: CD45RA+ positively selected. CDR3 in amino acids: CASSQVTSGRPDTQYF. CDR3 in DNA: TGCGCCAGCAGCCAAGTGACTAGCGGGAGACCAGATACGCAGTATTTT.